The rows below give T cell receptor beta chains drawn from one sample of a study of monozygotic twins with cystic fibrosis. Measured with immunoSEQ multiplex PCR; TCRdb has only the in-frame clones, and not every one. The table has 15,000 to 20,000 clones, 95% to 97% seen once. The sequenced sample consisted of blood. The receptors shown here come from a girl aged 2 to 9 with cystic fibrosis. Each CDR3 is given with its conserved first and last residue. A D gene is named only where the DNA matches it firmly. A row's size may be missing; if present it is once, few, many or a size class.

. . TRBJ1-4 TRBV11-2 TGTGCCAGCAGCTCCGCAATGGGGGGGGTTAATGAAAAACTGTTTTTT CASSSAMGGVNEKLFF
. . TRBJ2-6 TRBV4-3 TGCGCCAGCAGCCAAGAGGGGTCTGGGGCCAACGTCCTGACTTTC CASSQEGSGANVLTF
. TRBD1 TRBJ2-7 TRBV5-5 TGTGCCAGCAGCTCGGACAGGGATACCTACGAGCAGTACTTC CASSSDRDTYEQYF
. . TRBJ2-7 TRBV11-2 TGTGCCAGCTCCTCACTCCGGGACACGTTTAACGAGCAGTACTTC CASSSLRDTFNEQYF
. . TRBJ2-7 TRBV11-2 TGTGCCAGCAGCCGTCCCCAGGGGAGCTCCTACGAGCAGTACTTC CASSRPQGSSYEQYF
. . TRBJ2-7 TRBV5-6 TGTGCCAGCAGCCGGGGCTGGGGGGCTTCCTACGAGCAGTACTTC CASSRGWGASYEQYF
once . TRBJ1-2 TRBV18 TGTGCCAGCTCACAAAGCCCGGGGGCCTCATACTATGGCTACACCTTC CASSQSPGASYYGYTF
. . TRBJ1-3 TRBV25-1 TGTGCCAGCAGCCGATCCGGGACTGGTGGAAACACCATATATTTT CASSRSGTGGNTIYF
. . TRBJ2-5 TRBV5-7 TGTGCCAGCAGCTTGGCGGTGGTGACCCAGTACTTC CASSLAVVTQYF
. . TRBJ1-1 TRBV9 TGTGCCAGCAGCGTAAAGCCGAACACTGAAGCTTTCTTT CASSVKPNTEAFF
. . TRBJ2-5 TRBV11-2 TGTGCCAGCAGCTTAGGAAATGCTCGGAGCGGAGAGACCCAGTACTTC CASSLGNARSGETQYF
. TRBD1 TRBJ1-2 TRBV5-1 TGCGCCAGCAGCGGGGACAGTATTAACTATGGCTACACCTTC CASSGDSINYGYTF
. . TRBJ1-2 TRBV28 TGTGCCAGCAGTTTAGCCCATAACTATGGCTACACCTTC CASSLAHNYGYTF
. . TRBJ1-4 TRBV21-1 TGTGCCTCCTCAGACAGTGAAAATGAAAAACTGTTTTTT CASSDSENEKLFF
. . TRBJ2-7 TRBV7-2 TGTGCCAGCAGCTTAAGCGGTGCTCTTGGCAGCGAGCAGTACTTC CASSLSGALGSEQYF